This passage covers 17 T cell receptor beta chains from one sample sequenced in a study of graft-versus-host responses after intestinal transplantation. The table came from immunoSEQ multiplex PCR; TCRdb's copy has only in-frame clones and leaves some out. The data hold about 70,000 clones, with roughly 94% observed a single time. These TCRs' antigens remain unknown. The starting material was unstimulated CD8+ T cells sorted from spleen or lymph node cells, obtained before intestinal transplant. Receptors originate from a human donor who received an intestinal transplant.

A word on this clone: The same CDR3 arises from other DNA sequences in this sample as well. The chain's CDR3 is CSVDAGLAKNIQYF. DNA for the CDR3: TGCAGCGTTGATGCGGGGCTAGCCAAAAACATTCAGTACTTC. The V gene is TRBV29-1, the J gene TRBJ2-4; TRBD2 is a possible D gene (6 bases). CDR1 is SQVTM and CDR2 is ANQGSEA in the germline V gene. V was shortened by 3 bases and J by 0 bases, with 9 bases between the two germline ends. CDR3 length: 14 amino acids.

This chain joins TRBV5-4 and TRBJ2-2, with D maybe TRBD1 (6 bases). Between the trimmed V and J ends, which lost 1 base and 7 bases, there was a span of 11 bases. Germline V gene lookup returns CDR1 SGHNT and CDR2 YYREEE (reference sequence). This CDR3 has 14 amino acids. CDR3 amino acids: CASSLTGLSGELFF. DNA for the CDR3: TGTGCCAGCAGCTTGACAGGGTTAAGCGGGGAGCTGTTTTTT. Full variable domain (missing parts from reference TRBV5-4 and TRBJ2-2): ETGVTQSPTHLIKTRGQQVTLRCSSQSGHNTVSWYQQALGQGPQFIFQYYREEENGRGNFPPRFSGLQFPNYSSELNVNALELDDSALYLCASSLTGLSGELFFGEGSRLTVL.

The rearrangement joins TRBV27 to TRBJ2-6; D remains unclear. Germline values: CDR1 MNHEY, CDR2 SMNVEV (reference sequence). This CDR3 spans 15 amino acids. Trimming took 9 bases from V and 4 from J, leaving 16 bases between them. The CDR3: CASRPDLRGANVLTF. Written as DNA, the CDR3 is TGTGCCAGTCGTCCGGACCTAAGGGGGGCCAACGTCCTGACTTTC.

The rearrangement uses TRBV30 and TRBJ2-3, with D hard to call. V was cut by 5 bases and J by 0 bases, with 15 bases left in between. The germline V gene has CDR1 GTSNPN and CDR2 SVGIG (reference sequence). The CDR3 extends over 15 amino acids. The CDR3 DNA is TGTGCCTGGCAGACCGAGGTTCGAAGCACAGATACGCAGTATTTT. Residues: CAWQTEVRSTDTQYF.

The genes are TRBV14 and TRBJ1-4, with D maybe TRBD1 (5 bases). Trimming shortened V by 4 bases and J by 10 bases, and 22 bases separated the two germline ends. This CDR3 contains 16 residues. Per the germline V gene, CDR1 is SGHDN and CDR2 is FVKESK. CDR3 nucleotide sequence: TGTGCCAGCAGCCCTCCAGGGTTAGAAGGGGACGGAAAACTGTTTTTT. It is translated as CASSPPGLEGDGKLFF.

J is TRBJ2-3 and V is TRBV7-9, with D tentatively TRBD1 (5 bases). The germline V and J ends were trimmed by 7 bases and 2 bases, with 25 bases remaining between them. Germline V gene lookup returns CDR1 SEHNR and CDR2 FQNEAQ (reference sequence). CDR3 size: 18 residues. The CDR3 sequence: CASTTPAGAGWVTDTQYF. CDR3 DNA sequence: TGTGCCAGCACCACCCCCGCTGGGGCAGGGTGGGTCACAGATACGCAGTATTTT. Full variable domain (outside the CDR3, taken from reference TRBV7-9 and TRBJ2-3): DTGVSQNPRHKITKRGQNVTFRCDPISEHNRLYWYRQTLGQGPEFLTYFQNEAQLEKSRLLSDRFSAERPKGSFSTLEIQRTEQGDSAMYLCASTTPAGAGWVTDTQYFGPGTRLTVL.

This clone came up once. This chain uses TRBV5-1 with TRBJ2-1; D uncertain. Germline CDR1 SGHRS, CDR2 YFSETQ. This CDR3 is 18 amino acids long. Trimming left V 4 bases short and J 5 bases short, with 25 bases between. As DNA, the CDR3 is TGCGCCAGCAGCCCCCAGTTCCTCCTCCCGACCGACCACAATGAGCAGTTCTTC. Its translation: CASSPQFLLPTDHNEQFF.

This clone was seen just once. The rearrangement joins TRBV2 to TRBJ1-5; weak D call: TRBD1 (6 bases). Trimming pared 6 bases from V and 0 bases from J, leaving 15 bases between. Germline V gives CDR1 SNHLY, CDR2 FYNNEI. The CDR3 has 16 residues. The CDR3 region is CASRETRGNSNQPQHF. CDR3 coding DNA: TGTGCCAGCAGGGAAACCAGGGGTAATAGCAATCAGCCCCAGCATTTT. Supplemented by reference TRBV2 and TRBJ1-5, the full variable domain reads EPEVTQTPSHQVTQMGQEVILRCVPISNHLYFYWYRQILGQKVEFLVSFYNNEISEKSEIFDDQFSVERPDGSNFTLKIRSTKLEDSAMYFCASRETRGNSNQPQHFGDGTRLSIL.

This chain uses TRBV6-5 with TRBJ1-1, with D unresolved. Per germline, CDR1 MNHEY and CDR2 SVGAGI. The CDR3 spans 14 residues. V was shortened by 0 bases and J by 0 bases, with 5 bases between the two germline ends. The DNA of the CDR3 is TGTGCCAGCAGTTACTCAGGACTGAACACTGAAGCTTTCTTT. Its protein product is CASSYSGLNTEAFF.

The DNA for the CDR3 is TGTGCCACCAGCAGTGGGATTAACTATGGCTACACCTTC. Its protein product is CATSSGINYGYTF. The chain recombines TRBV15 with TRBJ1-2; no clear D. The CDR3 length is 13 residues. Per the germline V gene, CDR1 is LNHNV and CDR2 is YYDKDF (reference sequence). Trimming removed 3 bases from V and 1 base from J, with 6 bases in between.

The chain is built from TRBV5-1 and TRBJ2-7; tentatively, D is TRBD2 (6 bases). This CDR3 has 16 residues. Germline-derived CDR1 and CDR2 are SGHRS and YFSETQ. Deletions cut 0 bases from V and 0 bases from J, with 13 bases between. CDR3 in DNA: TGCGCCAGCAGCTTGGGGAATAGCGGTACCTCCTACGAGCAGTACTTC. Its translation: CASSLGNSGTSYEQYF. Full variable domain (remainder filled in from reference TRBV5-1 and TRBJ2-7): KAGVTQTPRYLIKTRGQQVTLSCSPISGHRSVSWYQQTPGQGLQFLFEYFSETQRNKGNFPGRFSGRQFSNSRSEMNVSTLELGDSALYLCASSLGNSGTSYEQYFGPGTRLTVT.

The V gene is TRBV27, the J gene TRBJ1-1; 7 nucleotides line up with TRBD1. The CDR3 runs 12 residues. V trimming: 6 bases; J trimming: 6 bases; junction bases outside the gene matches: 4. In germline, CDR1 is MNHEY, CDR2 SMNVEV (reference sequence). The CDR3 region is CASRSGTAEAFF. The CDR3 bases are TGTGCCAGCAGAAGCGGGACAGCTGAAGCTTTCTTT.

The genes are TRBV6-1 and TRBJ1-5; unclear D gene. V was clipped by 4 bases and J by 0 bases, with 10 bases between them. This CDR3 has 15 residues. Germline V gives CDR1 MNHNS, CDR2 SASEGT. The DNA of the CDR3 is TGTGCCAGCAGTGCAGTAGTCAATAGCAATCAGCCCCAGCATTTT. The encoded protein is CASSAVVNSNQPQHF.

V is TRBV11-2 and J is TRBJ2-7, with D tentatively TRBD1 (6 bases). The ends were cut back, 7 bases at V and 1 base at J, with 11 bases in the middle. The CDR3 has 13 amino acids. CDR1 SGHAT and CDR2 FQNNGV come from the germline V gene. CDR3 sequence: CASTLGGSYEQYF. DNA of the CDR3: TGTGCCAGCACGTTAGGGGGTTCCTACGAGCAGTACTTC. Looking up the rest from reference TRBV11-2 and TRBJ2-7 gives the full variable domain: EAGVAQSPRYKIIEKRQSVAFWCNPISGHATLYWYQQILGQGPKLLIQFQNNGVVDDSQLPKDRFSAERLKGVDSTLKIQPAKLEDSAVYLCASTLGGSYEQYFGPGTRLTVT.

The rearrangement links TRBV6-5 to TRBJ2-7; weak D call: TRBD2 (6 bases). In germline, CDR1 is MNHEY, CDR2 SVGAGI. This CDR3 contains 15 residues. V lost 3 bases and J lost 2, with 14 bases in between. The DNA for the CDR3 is TGTGCCAGCAGTTATAGCGGCGGCAAAACCTACGAGCAGTACTTC. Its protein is CASSYSGGKTYEQYF.

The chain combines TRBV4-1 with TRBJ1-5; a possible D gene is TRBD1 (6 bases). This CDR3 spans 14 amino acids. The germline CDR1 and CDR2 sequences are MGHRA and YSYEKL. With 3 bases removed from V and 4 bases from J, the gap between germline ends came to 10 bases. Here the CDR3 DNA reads TGCGCCAGCAGCCACCCAGGGGCTAATCAGCCCCAGCATTTT. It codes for CASSHPGANQPQHF.

This CDR3 reads CASSQEGLGLSGNTIYF. The CDR3, as DNA: TGCGCCAGCAGCCAAGAGGGGTTGGGCCTCTCTGGAAACACCATATATTTT. The J gene is TRBJ1-3, the V gene TRBV4-1; D is unresolved. The CDR3 runs to 17 residues. Trimming cost V 0 bases and J 0 bases, with 12 bases left between them. The germline CDR1 and CDR2 sequences are MGHRA and YSYEKL.